The next 25 T cell receptor beta chains were all read from a single sample in a study of CD8+ T cells in alopecia areata (dated by TCRdb to the late 2010s). The library was prepared using the immunoSEQ multiplex PCR assay. To provide template for TCR sequencing, every sample had RNA extracted and reverse transcribed into cDNA. The table comes from immuneACCESS by way of TCRdb, which keeps in-frame sequences with V and J called. Part of the clones is missing from these tables; in studies checked, under half for an unresolved V gene and the rest for unknown reasons. The sample table contains fewer than 200,000 clones; only one count was recorded for about 60% of them. 10% to 15% of the sample is taken by the ten largest. What this sample's time point label stands for: 20 to 30 weeks on oral tofacitinib. The treatment or condition tag for this specimen amounts to: oral pan-JAK inhibitor, 5-10 mg twice daily.

Sequenced here: CD8+ T cells sorted from blood, sampled at week 24, from a patient treated with tofacitinib. All receptors come from a human donor with alopecia areata.

There are a few counts of this clone. This chain uses TRBV5-6 with TRBJ1-6; D is undetermined. The CDR3 is 15 residues long. Germline V CDR1 and CDR2: SGHDT, YYEEEE. Trimming removed 2 bases from V and 6 bases from J, with 12 bases in between. The CDR3 loop reads CASSFYRQPNSPLHF. The CDR3 DNA reads as TGTGCCAGCAGCTTCTATCGGCAGCCTAATTCACCCCTCCACTTT.

This sequence joins TRBV27 and TRBJ2-7, with 7 nucleotides matching TRBD1. V was clipped by 6 bases and J by 6 bases; unmatched bases: 2. This CDR3 comprises 11 residues. The germline gives CDR1 MNHEY, CDR2 SMNVEV (reference sequence). CDR3 loop: CASRAGGEQYF. CDR3 DNA: TGTGCCAGCAGGGCAGGGGGCGAGCAGTACTTC.

V and J are TRBV13 and TRBJ1-5, with D perhaps TRBD1 (6 bases). V gave up 0 bases and J gave up 7 bases, with 10 bases separating them. Germline-derived CDR1 and CDR2 are PRHDT and FYEKMQ (reference sequence). This CDR3 spans 14 amino acids. CDR3 DNA: TGTGCCAGCAGCTTAGGACAGGGAGAACAGCCCCAGCATTTT. It specifies CASSLGQGEQPQHF.

The rearrangement links TRBV14 to TRBJ1-2; TRBD1 matches at 9 bases. Trimming cost V 0 bases and J 5 bases; bases outside gene matches: 13. Germline CDR1 SGHDN, CDR2 FVKESK. The CDR3 consists of 18 residues. Here the CDR3 reads CASSQDLYGTGIPYGYTF. The CDR3 DNA follows: TGTGCCAGCAGCCAAGATCTGTATGGGACAGGGATTCCTTATGGCTACACCTTC.

The chain couples TRBV7-6 to TRBJ2-7; unclear D gene. The length of the CDR3 is 12 residues. Trimming cost V 4 bases and J 6 bases, with 10 bases left between them. Germline V gene sequence: CDR1 SGHVS, CDR2 FNYEAQ. The CDR3 protein is CASSYGPGEQYF. The CDR3 DNA reads TGTGCCAGCAGCTACGGGCCTGGCGAGCAGTACTTC.

The genes are TRBV28 and TRBJ2-5, with D hard to call. The V and J ends lost 4 bases and 7 bases respectively, with 4 bases between them. This CDR3 is built from 10 residues. The germline V gene has CDR1 MDHEN and CDR2 SYDVKM. CDR3 in amino acids: CASSSGTQYF. CDR3 DNA sequence: TGTGCCAGCAGTTCGGGGACCCAGTACTTC.

The CDR3: CASSLGLRTGELFF. As DNA, the CDR3 is TGTGCCAGCAGCTTGGGGCTCCGCACCGGGGAGCTGTTTTTT. V usage is TRBV13 and J usage is TRBJ2-2; TRBD1 might be the D (5 bases). The CDR3 contains 14 residues. Germline V gives CDR1 PRHDT, CDR2 FYEKMQ (reference sequence). Deletions cut 3 bases from V and 4 bases from J, with 9 bases between.

The J gene is TRBJ2-3, the V gene TRBV9; TRBD1 is a possible D gene (5 bases). The CDR3 is made up of 14 amino acids. Germline values: CDR1 SGDLS, CDR2 YYNGEE. Trimming took off 2 bases at V and 0 bases at J, with 7 bases between the two ends. The CDR3 here is CASSVSGSTDTQYF. Here the CDR3 DNA reads TGTGCCAGCAGCGTTTCAGGGAGCACAGATACGCAGTATTTT.

This chain connects TRBV23-1 to TRBJ1-6, with a weak D call TRBD1 (6 bases). TRBV23-1 is filed as an ORF, its function uncertain. Between the trimmed V and J ends, which lost 7 bases and 10 bases, there was a span of 20 bases. This CDR3 region has 15 residues. The CDR3 DNA follows: TGCGCCAGCACCCGCCTCACAGGGAGCCTCTCACCCCTCCACTTT. This encodes CASTRLTGSLSPLHF.

In this sample, this clone turned up a few times. This chain connects TRBV29-1 to TRBJ2-3; D is possibly TRBD2 (7 bases). V lost 1 base to trimming and J lost 0 bases, with 11 bases between them. The CDR3 has 15 residues. CDR1 and CDR2 from the germline V gene are SQVTM and ANQGSEA. DNA for the CDR3: TGCAGCGTTGAAGGGCGGGGGCTGAGCACAGATACGCAGTATTTT. This encodes CSVEGRGLSTDTQYF.

The gene calls are TRBV13 and TRBJ2-7; 8 bases agree with TRBD2. CDR1 is PRHDT, CDR2 FYEKMQ, per germline (reference sequence). The CDR3 consists of 17 residues. Losses at the gene ends were 2 bases for V and 2 bases for J; bases not matched to a gene: 11. The CDR3 spells CASSLRVSGASPYEQYF. Written as DNA, the CDR3 is TGTGCCAGCAGCTTAAGGGTTAGCGGGGCCTCGCCCTACGAGCAGTACTTC. The full variable domain, rest sourced from reference TRBV13 and TRBJ2-7, is AAGVIQSPRHLIKEKRETATLKCYPIPRHDTVYWYQQGPGQDPQFLISFYEKMQSDKGSIPDRFSAQQFSDYHSELNMSSLELGDSALYFCASSLRVSGASPYEQYFGPGTRLTVT.

This clone appeared a few times. The chain links TRBV6-5 to TRBJ1-1; D remains unclear. The CDR3 totals 15 residues. V dropped 0 bases and J dropped 1 base, with 9 bases sitting between them. The germline V gene has CDR1 MNHEY and CDR2 SVGAGI. CDR3 DNA sequence: TGTGCCAGCAGTTACTCTCGGTCAGCGAACACTGAAGCTTTCTTT. Protein product: CASSYSRSANTEAFF.

This clone was detected only once. The chain couples TRBV2 to TRBJ2-7; D is perhaps TRBD1 (6 bases). Germline CDR1 is SNHLY and CDR2 is FYNNEI. This CDR3 is built from 14 residues. V shed 4 bases and J shed 2 bases, with 12 bases lying between them. The CDR3 DNA is TGTGCCAGCAGTGGGGTAGACAGGACCTACGAGCAGTACTTC. Translation: CASSGVDRTYEQYF.

Turning to this clone: Other nucleotide sequences in the sample specify the same CDR3. The chain uses TRBV5-4 and TRBJ2-7, with D unclear. Per the germline V gene, CDR1 is SGHNT and CDR2 is YYREEE (reference sequence). Between the trimmed V and J ends, which lost 4 bases and 0 bases, there was a span of 2 bases. This CDR3 is built from 11 residues. The CDR3 spells CASSSSYEQYF. DNA of the CDR3: TGTGCCAGCAGCAGCTCCTACGAGCAGTACTTC. The full variable domain, with the rest looked up from reference TRBV5-4 and TRBJ2-7, is ETGVTQSPTHLIKTRGQQVTLRCSSQSGHNTVSWYQQALGQGPQFIFQYYREEENGRGNFPPRFSGLQFPNYSSELNVNALELDDSALYLCASSSSYEQYFGPGTRLTVT.

In its sample, this clone was seen many times. The rearrangement uses TRBV7-8 and TRBJ2-1, with 7 bases matching TRBD2. J was trimmed by 7 bases and V by 3 bases; bases with no gene match: 3. CDR3 size: 13 residues. The V gene's germline CDR1 is SGHVS and CDR2 FQNEAQ. The CDR3 sequence: CASSFGGGNEQFF. The CDR3 DNA reads TGTGCCAGCAGCTTTGGGGGGGGTAATGAGCAGTTCTTC.

This clone was seen only once. The genes are TRBV2 and TRBJ2-3; D is undetermined. CDR3 size: 12 residues. CDR1 is SNHLY and CDR2 is FYNNEI in the germline V gene. V was clipped by 7 bases and J by 3 bases, with 8 bases between them. The CDR3 sequence is CASIVGTDTQYF. The CDR3 nucleotides read TGTGCCAGCATTGTGGGTACAGATACGCAGTATTTT.

In its sample, this clone was seen a few times. This sequence joins TRBV11-2 and TRBJ2-5; TRBD2 aligns across 13 bases. CDR3 length: 15 amino acids. The V segment lost 7 bases and the J segment 5 bases; nucleotides outside the gene matches: 7. Germline V gene data show CDR1 as SGHAT and CDR2 as FQNNGV. CDR3 in amino acids: CASTTSGGAHETQYF. CDR3 sequence (DNA): TGTGCCAGCACCACTAGCGGGGGGGCCCACGAGACCCAGTACTTC.

The chain recombines TRBV30 with TRBJ1-4; D remains unclear. Germline CDR1 GTSNPN, CDR2 SVGIG (reference sequence). Trimming cost V 0 bases and J 6 bases, with 8 bases left between them. The CDR3 has 13 amino acids. DNA of the CDR3: TGTGCCTGGAGTGTACTCCTCGATGAAAAACTGTTTTTT. Translating it yields CAWSVLLDEKLFF.

This clone showed up just once. The chain recombines TRBV4-1 with TRBJ1-2; no definite D call. Trimming left V 3 bases short and J 3 bases short, with 11 bases between. The CDR3 has 14 amino acids. The germline V gene encodes CDR1 MGHRA and CDR2 YSYEKL. CDR3 loop: CASSHRTDDYGYTF. The CDR3 DNA reads as TGCGCCAGCAGCCACCGGACGGACGACTATGGCTACACCTTC.

This clone was counted a few times. This rearrangement joins TRBV4-1 to TRBJ2-5; D perhaps matches TRBD2 (5 bases). Germline lookup yields CDR1 MGHRA and CDR2 YSYEKL. This CDR3 spans 14 amino acids. With 0 bases removed from V and 5 bases from J, the gap between germline ends came to 10 bases. This CDR3 reads CASSQEGRLETQYF. CDR3 coding DNA: TGCGCCAGCAGCCAAGAAGGGAGATTGGAGACCCAGTACTTC.

The V and J genes are TRBV2 and TRBJ1-1; no reliable D call. Trimming pared 6 bases from V and 1 base from J, leaving 3 bases between. Germline CDR1 reads SNHLY; CDR2 reads FYNNEI. The CDR3 spans 11 residues. The CDR3 sequence is CASRGNTEAFF. The CDR3, as DNA: TGTGCCAGCAGGGGGAACACTGAAGCTTTCTTT.

The chain combines TRBV5-1 with TRBJ2-1, with 9 bases identical to TRBD1. The V and J ends lost 4 bases and 8 bases, in that order; junction bases with no gene match: 19. In germline, CDR1 is SGHRS, CDR2 YFSETQ. CDR3 size: 18 residues. The CDR3 DNA sequence: TGCGCCAGCAGCCTTAACGACGCCGCGGGACAGGGTGGAGATGAGCAGTTCTTC. Translating gives CASSLNDAAGQGGDEQFF.

This clone was seen only a few times. The chain links TRBV23-1 to TRBJ2-1, with 7 nucleotides matching TRBD2. TRBV23-1 is recorded as an ORF, its role being uncertain. J was trimmed by 2 bases and V by 8 bases; bases with no gene match: 3. The CDR3 has 13 amino acids. CDR3 in DNA: TGCGCCAGCGGGCGGGGGACCTACAATGAGCAGTTCTTC. This codes for CASGRGTYNEQFF.

This clone was recorded a few times. V and J are TRBV9 and TRBJ1-1, with D uncertain. The CDR3 runs to 12 residues. The V gene's germline CDR1 is SGDLS and CDR2 YYNGEE. V was clipped by 4 bases and J by 11 bases, with 15 bases between them. The CDR3 sequence: CASSPPTPEAFF. The CDR3 DNA reads as TGTGCCAGCAGCCCCCCCACCCCAGAGGCTTTCTTT.

This clone occurred a few times. V usage is TRBV5-1 and J usage is TRBJ2-2, with 9 bases aligning to TRBD1. Trimming at V came to 4 bases and at J to 3 bases, leaving 7 bases not matched to a gene. CDR1 and CDR2 (germline): SGHRS, YFSETQ. The CDR3 has 16 amino acids. This chain's CDR3 is CASSHWTGAYTGELFF. The CDR3 DNA follows: TGCGCCAGCAGCCACTGGACAGGGGCGTACACCGGGGAGCTGTTTTTT.